The sequence of this T cell receptor beta chain was determined in a study of blood T cells in healthy people across ages. The CDR3 runs to 13 residues. CDR1 is MNHEY, CDR2 SMNVEV, per germline (reference sequence). The V and J ends lost 5 bases and 8 bases respectively, with 15 bases between them. With a J-beta primer mix and a sample-barcoded 5' primer, a second PCR ran 7 to 11 cycles. TCRdb called the 5' RACE reads again in MiXCR, with one record for every CDR3 protein. The table lists over a million distinct CDR3 sequences, 40% to 45% of them singletons, with approximately 4% in the top ten. PBMCs, at least 7 million per sample, were isolated.

The clonotype originates from a woman under 30 in good health. Material for sequencing was blood. The chain recombines TRBV27 with TRBJ1-2; no firm D call. CDR3 sequence reads: CASSLTSKKGYTF. In nucleotides, the CDR3 is TGTGCCAGCAGTCTTACCTCGAAGAAGGGCTACACCTTC.